Shown below are 24 T cell receptor beta chains from a single sample sequenced in a study of shared clonotypes between healthy human individuals. The table came from immunoSEQ multiplex PCR; TCRdb's copy has only in-frame clones and leaves some out. The data show a few hundred thousand clones, 87% seen once. Sequenced sample: memory CD8+ T cells sorted from blood. Subset indicated: CD45RO+ cells pooled with CCR7-negative TemRA cells. These receptor sequences come from a young man in good health.

V is TRBV5-1 and J is TRBJ2-7, with 7 positions matching TRBD2. The V gene's germline CDR1 is SGHRS and CDR2 YFSETQ. The CDR3 length is 16 residues. Trimming took 0 bases from V and 0 from J; bases not matched to a gene: 6. The CDR3 coding sequence is TGCGCCAGCAGCTTGGCGGGTCTAGCGGACTCCTACGAGCAGTACTTC. This gives the protein CASSLAGLADSYEQYF.

CDR3 coding DNA: TGTGCCAGCACCCTAGGGGCCACTGAAGCTTTCTTT. Amino acid sequence: CASTLGATEAFF. This chain uses TRBV11-2 with TRBJ1-1; D perhaps matches TRBD1 (5 bases). V shed 7 bases and J shed 4 bases, with 10 bases lying between them. Germline V gives CDR1 SGHAT, CDR2 FQNNGV. This CDR3 has 12 amino acids.

This chain joins TRBV11-3 and TRBJ2-7; D may be TRBD2 (5 bases). Germline V gene lookup returns CDR1 SGHNT and CDR2 YENEEA. There are 14 residues in the CDR3. The V gene lost 5 bases and the J gene lost 2 bases, with 13 bases spanning the gap. CDR3 amino acids: CASSDTQAAYEQYF. DNA for the CDR3: TGTGCCAGCAGCGACACTCAAGCGGCCTACGAGCAGTACTTC.

This chain uses TRBV10-2 with TRBJ2-1; D unresolved. This CDR3 has 13 amino acids. Germline loops: CDR1 WSHSY, CDR2 SAAADI. Trimming took 3 bases from V and 1 from J, leaving 4 bases between them. DNA of the CDR3: TGCGCCAGCAGTGACAGTTCCTACAATGAGCAGTTCTTC. This gives the protein CASSDSSYNEQFF.

V and J are TRBV5-8 and TRBJ1-2; D gene uncertain. Trimming cost V 8 bases and J 0 bases, with 8 bases left between them. This CDR3 has 12 residues. Per the germline V gene, CDR1 is SGHTS and CDR2 is YDEGEE. The CDR3 DNA reads TGTGCCAGACGGGCAGCTAACTATGGCTACACCTTC. Translated: CARRAANYGYTF.

The V and J genes are TRBV30 and TRBJ1-5; 9 bases fit TRBD1. Germline V gene data show CDR1 as GTSNPN and CDR2 as SVGIG (reference sequence). The CDR3 covers 14 residues. The trim removed 3 bases at V and 6 bases at J, leaving 6 bases unmatched. CDR3 coding DNA: TGTGCCTGGAGCGAGGGACAGGGAGGTCAGCCCCAGCATTTT. Translation: CAWSEGQGGQPQHF.

The chain joins TRBV28 to TRBJ1-1; D gene unclear. This CDR3 spans 14 amino acids. The V gene lost 2 bases and the J gene lost 3 bases, with 10 bases spanning the gap. Per the germline V gene, CDR1 is MDHEN and CDR2 is SYDVKM. The CDR3 sequence: CASSLARADTEAFF. CDR3 nucleotides: TGTGCCAGCAGTTTAGCGAGAGCGGACACTGAAGCTTTCTTT. The full variable domain, in which reference TRBV28 and TRBJ1-1 provide the parts outside the CDR3, is DVKVTQSSRYLVKRTGEKVFLECVQDMDHENMFWYRQDPGLGLRLIYFSYDVKMKEKGDIPEGYSVSREKKERFSLILESASTNQTSMYLCASSLARADTEAFFGQGTRLTVV.

This chain joins TRBV4-1 and TRBJ1-3, with D perhaps matching TRBD1 (6 bases). Looked up from germline, CDR1 is MGHRA and CDR2 is YSYEKL. Trimming took off 3 bases at V and 3 bases at J, with 18 bases between the two ends. CDR3 length equals 17 residues. CDR3 bases: TGCGCCAGCAGCCAGCTGCTAACAGGGCTCGGTGGAAACACCATATATTTT. Translated: CASSQLLTGLGGNTIYF.

The chain is built from TRBV27 and TRBJ2-4; TRBD1 matches at 10 bases. The CDR3 runs to 18 residues. CDR1 is MNHEY, CDR2 SMNVEV, per germline (reference sequence). With V trimmed by 2 bases and J by 8 bases, 15 bases remained unmatched. Here the CDR3 DNA reads TGTGCCAGCAGTTTACTCTACCCCGGACAGGGGGTTTCCTACATTCAGTACTTC. Encoded protein: CASSLLYPGQGVSYIQYF.

The V call is TRBV27, the J call TRBJ2-5; D is uncertain. CDR1 is MNHEY and CDR2 is SMNVEV in the germline V gene (reference sequence). The CDR3 extends over 13 amino acids. V was trimmed by 3 bases and J by 3 bases, leaving 8 bases between them. The CDR3 coding sequence is TGTGCCAGCAGTTTCACAGCCAAAGAGACCCAGTACTTC. Residues: CASSFTAKETQYF.

The rearrangement uses TRBV27 and TRBJ2-5; D is tentatively TRBD1 or TRBD2 (5 bases each). The CDR3 has 14 amino acids. CDR1 is MNHEY and CDR2 is SMNVEV in the germline V gene (reference sequence). Trimming took 2 bases from V and 2 from J, leaving 9 bases between them. CDR3 coding DNA: TGTGCCAGCAGTTTAGGGGGTCCGCAAGAGACCCAGTACTTC. Translated: CASSLGGPQETQYF.

The rearrangement uses TRBV6-5 and TRBJ2-2; no reliable D call. Trimming took 0 bases from V and 8 from J, leaving 13 bases between them. The germline V gene encodes CDR1 MNHEY and CDR2 SVGAGI. The length of the CDR3 is 15 residues. For the CDR3, the DNA is TGTGCCAGCAGTTACTCGATAACTCGACTTGGGGAGCTGTTTTTT. Its protein product is CASSYSITRLGELFF.

V gene TRBV10-3 combines with J gene TRBJ2-6; a weak D match, TRBD2 (7 bases). CDR3 size: 19 residues. Trimming cost V 7 bases and J 0 bases, with 22 bases left between them. Per germline, CDR1 ENHRY and CDR2 SYGVKD. The CDR3 DNA reads as TGTGCCATCACCGAAGTCTATCGGGGGGCGAGCTCTGGGGCCAACGTCCTGACTTTC. Translation: CAITEVYRGASSGANVLTF.

This rearrangement joins TRBV28 to TRBJ2-5, with 11 positions matching TRBD2. This CDR3 has 16 residues. Germline V gene lookup returns CDR1 MDHEN and CDR2 SYDVKM. The ends lost 3 bases at V and 2 bases at J; junction bases unmatched: 5. The CDR3 sequence is CASSLTSGALQETQYF. CDR3 bases: TGTGCCAGCAGTTTGACTAGCGGGGCCCTTCAAGAGACCCAGTACTTC.

The chain links TRBV10-2 to TRBJ2-7; TRBD2 aligns across 11 bases. The germline V gene has CDR1 WSHSY and CDR2 SAAADI. Losses at the gene ends were 4 bases for V and 4 bases for J; bases not matched to a gene: 9. This CDR3 is built from 16 residues. As DNA, the CDR3 is TGCGCCAGCAGTGGTCGACTAGCGGGACTGGGTTACGAGCAGTACTTC. The encoded protein is CASSGRLAGLGYEQYF.

V usage is TRBV5-1 and J usage is TRBJ1-1, with D uncertain. V lost 1 base and J lost 0, with 10 bases in between. From germline, CDR1 is SGHRS and CDR2 YFSETQ. The CDR3 contains 15 residues. CDR3 residues: CASSLFRNLNTEAFF. In nucleotides, the CDR3 is TGCGCCAGCAGCTTGTTTAGAAACCTGAACACTGAAGCTTTCTTT. Drawing the rest from reference TRBV5-1 and TRBJ1-1, the complete variable domain is KAGVTQTPRYLIKTRGQQVTLSCSPISGHRSVSWYQQTPGQGLQFLFEYFSETQRNKGNFPGRFSGRQFSNSRSEMNVSTLELGDSALYLCASSLFRNLNTEAFFGQGTRLTVV.

The chain recombines TRBV7-2 with TRBJ2-5, with D perhaps assigned TRBD1 or TRBD2 (5 bases each). Germline CDR1 SGHTA, CDR2 FQGNSA. V was shortened by 3 bases and J by 9 bases, with 11 bases between the two germline ends. The CDR3 is 12 amino acids. CDR3 bases: TGTGCCAGCAGCTTGGGGGAACATGCCCAGTACTTC. Encoded protein: CASSLGEHAQYF.

The chain is built from TRBV7-9 and TRBJ1-5, with D perhaps matching TRBD1 (5 bases). V was shortened by 4 bases and J by 1 base, with 11 bases between the two germline ends. The CDR3 runs 15 residues. Germline values: CDR1 SEHNR, CDR2 FQNEAQ (reference sequence). CDR3 sequence: CASSSQGVSNQPQHF. CDR3 DNA: TGTGCCAGCAGCTCCCAGGGCGTGAGCAATCAGCCCCAGCATTTT.

The V and J genes are TRBV4-1 and TRBJ1-1, with D maybe TRBD1 (6 bases). CDR3 size: 16 residues. Germline V gene data show CDR1 as MGHRA and CDR2 as YSYEKL. Trimming cost V 2 bases and J 5 bases, with 18 bases left between them. The CDR3: CASSQPGGRVRTEAFF. CDR3 nucleotide sequence: TGCGCCAGCAGCCAACCCGGGGGGCGTGTGAGGACTGAAGCTTTCTTT.

The V gene is TRBV7-6, the J gene TRBJ2-7, with 8 bases matching TRBD1. The CDR3 extends over 14 amino acids. CDR1 is SGHVS and CDR2 is FNYEAQ in the germline V gene. The V segment lost 5 bases and the J segment 3 bases; nucleotides outside the gene matches: 6. The CDR3 here is CASSLFTGGYEQYF. The CDR3 DNA reads as TGTGCCAGCAGCCTTTTTACAGGGGGCTACGAGCAGTACTTC.

The chain uses TRBV13 and TRBJ1-1; the D is unclear. The germline V gene encodes CDR1 PRHDT and CDR2 FYEKMQ (reference sequence). The V end was cut by 6 bases, the J end by 8 bases, with 13 bases between. The CDR3 totals 12 residues. Written as DNA, the CDR3 is TGTGCCAGCAGTCCCGGGGAGCCCGAAGCTTTCTTT. This translates into CASSPGEPEAFF.

The table lists this clone with a few counts. This chain links TRBV7-8 with TRBJ2-7; D not resolved. The CDR3 sequence is 17 residues long. V was shortened by 1 base and J by 7 bases, with 23 bases between the two germline ends. Per the germline V gene, CDR1 is SGHVS and CDR2 is FQNEAQ. In nucleotides, the CDR3 is TGTGCCAGCAGCTTAGTTTCGGGTTTAGCTTTAGTCATAGAGCAGTACTTC. Protein: CASSLVSGLALVIEQYF.

This clone was found once. This chain links TRBV27 with TRBJ1-5; D ambiguous. CDR3 length: 13 residues. V lost 3 bases, J lost 2 bases, and 5 bases lay in between. Germline V gene sequence: CDR1 MNHEY, CDR2 SMNVEV (reference sequence). The CDR3 DNA sequence: TGTGCCAGCAGTTTGATGGGCAATCAGCCCCAGCATTTT. Protein: CASSLMGNQPQHF.

This clone occurred a few times. The chain uses TRBV10-2 and TRBJ2-7; 8 nucleotides line up with TRBD2. The germline V gene encodes CDR1 WSHSY and CDR2 SAAADI. CDR3 length equals 12 residues. Trimming at V came to 7 bases and at J to 4 bases, leaving 3 bases not matched to a gene. The CDR3 DNA reads TGCGCCAGCACAGCTAGCGGGTACGAGCAGTACTTC. Its protein is CASTASGYEQYF.